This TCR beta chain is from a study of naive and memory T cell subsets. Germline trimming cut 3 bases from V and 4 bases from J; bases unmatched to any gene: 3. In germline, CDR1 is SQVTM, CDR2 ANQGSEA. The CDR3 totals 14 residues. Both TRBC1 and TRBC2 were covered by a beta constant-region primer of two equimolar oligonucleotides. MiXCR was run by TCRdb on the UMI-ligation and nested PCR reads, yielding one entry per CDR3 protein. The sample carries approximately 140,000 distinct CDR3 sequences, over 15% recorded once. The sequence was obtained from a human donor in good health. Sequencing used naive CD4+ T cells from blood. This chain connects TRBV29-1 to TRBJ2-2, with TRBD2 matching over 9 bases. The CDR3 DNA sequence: TGCAGCGTTGAGGGACTAGCTGGCACCGGGGAGCTGTTTTTT. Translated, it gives CSVEGLAGTGELFF.